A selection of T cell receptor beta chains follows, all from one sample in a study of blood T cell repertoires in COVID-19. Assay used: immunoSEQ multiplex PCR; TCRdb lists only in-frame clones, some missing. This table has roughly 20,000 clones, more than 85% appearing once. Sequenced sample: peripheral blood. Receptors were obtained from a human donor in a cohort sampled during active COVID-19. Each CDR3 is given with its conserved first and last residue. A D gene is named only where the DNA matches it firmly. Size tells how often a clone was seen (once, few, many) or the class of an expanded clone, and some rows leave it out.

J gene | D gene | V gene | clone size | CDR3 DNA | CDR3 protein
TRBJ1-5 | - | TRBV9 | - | TGTGCCAGCAGTGCGACCGGGGGGATCAATCAGCCCCAGCATTTT | CASSATGGINQPQHF
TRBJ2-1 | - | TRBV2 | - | TGTGCCAGCGGGGAGGTAGCTTCCCACAATGAGCAGTTCTTC | CASGEVASHNEQFF
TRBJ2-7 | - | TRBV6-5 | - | TGTGCCAGCAGTTACTCGGGGGGTTCCTACGAGCAGTACTTC | CASSYSGGSYEQYF
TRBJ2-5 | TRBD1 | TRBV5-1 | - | TGCGCCAGCAGTGAGGGACAGGGGGCAAAGACCCAGTACTTC | CASSEGQGAKTQYF
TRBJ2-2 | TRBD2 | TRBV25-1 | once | TGTGCCAGCAGTGGATGGACTAGCGGGTTCACCGGGGAGCTGTTTTTT | CASSGWTSGFTGELFF
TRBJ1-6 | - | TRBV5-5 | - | TGTGCCAGCAGCCCGGGACGGGGAGGTTCACCCCTCCACTTT | CASSPGRGGSPLHF
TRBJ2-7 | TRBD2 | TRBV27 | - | TGTGCCAGCAGTTTCGGCGGGAGGGAGTACGAGCAGTACTTC | CASSFGGREYEQYF
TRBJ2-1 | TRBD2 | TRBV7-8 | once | TGTGCCAGCCCACCCACCGGGACTAGCGGGAGACTCTCCTACAATGAGCAGTTCTTC | CASPPTGTSGRLSYNEQFF
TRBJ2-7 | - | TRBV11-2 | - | TGTGCCAGCAGCCCCGGCCCACTAGGACGAACCTACGAGCAGTACTTC | CASSPGPLGRTYEQYF
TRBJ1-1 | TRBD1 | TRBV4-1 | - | TGCGCCAGCAGCCATCAGACAGGGGGGTACACTGAAGCTTTCTTT | CASSHQTGGYTEAFF